This TCR beta chain was recovered during a study of blood T cell repertoires in COVID-19. As processed by the authors: Amplification from reference gene primers served as the basis for estimated nucleated cell counts. Data came from immunoSEQ multiplex PCR; TCRdb stores just in-frame clones and leaves some out. For V, J and clone size, that table is used; D and trimming come from the DNA. The sample has around 110,000 clones; under 90% are singletons. The trim removed 1 base at V and 1 base at J, leaving 2 bases unmatched. The V gene's germline CDR1 is SGHTA and CDR2 FQGNSA. This CDR3 spans 16 amino acids.

The sequence was obtained from a woman aged 55-70 years with acute or convalescent COVID-19. Sequenced material: peripheral blood. This chain connects TRBV7-2 to TRBJ2-5, with 11 bases lining up with TRBD2. CDR3 sequence (DNA): TGTGCCAGCAGCTTAGGGGGGACTAGCGGCCAAGAGACCCAGTACTTC. Its protein product is CASSLGGTSGQETQYF.